What follows are 21 T cell receptor beta chains derived from one specimen sequenced in a study of blood T cell repertoires in COVID-19. TCRdb's copy holds only in-frame clones and misses some; the assay was immunoSEQ multiplex PCR. The sample yields around 100,000 clones, more than 85% seen once. The sequencing sample was made of peripheral blood. Every receptor here comes from a man aged 50 to 59 with active COVID-19.

This clone was counted a single time. The chain links TRBV12-5 to TRBJ2-5; D is unclear. The CDR3 spans 12 residues. CDR1 and CDR2 from the germline V gene are LGHNT and FRNRAP. V gave up 7 bases and J gave up 5 bases, with 11 bases separating them. CDR3 loop: CASALSAETQYF. The CDR3 coding sequence is TGTGCTAGTGCCCTTAGTGCGGAGACCCAGTACTTC.

The rearrangement joins TRBV10-3 to TRBJ2-2; 11 bases line up with TRBD2. With 5 bases clipped from V and 7 bases from J, the junction kept 9 bases outside the gene matches. This CDR3 comprises 16 residues. Germline loops: CDR1 ENHRY, CDR2 SYGVKD. In DNA form, the CDR3 reads TGTGCCATCAGTCTTAGCGGGGGGGCCACTGTCGGGGAGCTGTTTTTT. This gives the protein CAISLSGGATVGELFF.

This chain connects TRBV4-1 to TRBJ2-1, with D tentatively TRBD2 (6 bases). Trimming left V 1 base short and J 4 bases short, with 11 bases between. This CDR3 comprises 15 residues. Germline V CDR1 and CDR2: MGHRA, YSYEKL. CDR3 loop: CASSQGSGEYNEQFF. As DNA, the CDR3 is TGCGCCAGCAGCCAAGGGTCGGGGGAGTACAATGAGCAGTTCTTC.

V gene TRBV5-1 combines with J gene TRBJ2-1, with TRBD2 identical over 8 bases. Losses at the gene ends were 3 bases for V and 7 bases for J; bases not matched to a gene: 12. Germline V CDR1 and CDR2: SGHRS, YFSETQ. The CDR3 contains 16 residues. The CDR3: CASSSLREGRNNEQFF. DNA of the CDR3: TGCGCCAGCAGCTCTTTACGGGAGGGCCGGAATAATGAGCAGTTCTTC.

The chain recombines TRBV10-3 with TRBJ1-3, with D maybe TRBD1 (6 bases). With 0 bases removed from V and 0 bases from J, the gap between germline ends came to 12 bases. Germline values: CDR1 ENHRY, CDR2 SYGVKD. This CDR3 is built from 17 residues. CDR3: CAISESTGQFSGNTIYF. The DNA of the CDR3 is TGTGCCATCAGTGAGTCGACAGGTCAATTCTCTGGAAACACCATATATTTT.

The chain employs TRBV9 and TRBJ2-3; the D is unclear. Germline V lookup: CDR1 SGDLS, CDR2 YYNGEE. There are 13 residues in the CDR3. Trimming stripped 0 bases from V and 6 bases from J, with 8 bases between. The CDR3 region has the DNA TGTGCCAGCAGCGTAGCGCAACTGGATACGCAGTATTTT. This gives the protein CASSVAQLDTQYF.

The gene calls are TRBV5-1 and TRBJ2-5; 14 bases are a match to TRBD2. Germline values: CDR1 SGHRS, CDR2 YFSETQ. The CDR3 totals 16 residues. The J segment lost 3 bases and the V segment lost 4 bases, leaving 5 bases of the junction unmatched. CDR3 bases: TGCGCCAGCAGCGCAAGACTAGCGGGGGGGAAAGAGACCCAGTACTTC. Translated: CASSARLAGGKETQYF.

A single count supports this clone. CDR3 DNA: TGTGCCAGCAGCCTCAGGGACAGCTACGAGCAGTACTTC. Translated: CASSLRDSYEQYF. The chain has TRBV11-2 and TRBJ2-7, with 7 bases that match TRBD1. CDR1 is SGHAT and CDR2 is FQNNGV in the germline V gene. The length of the CDR3 is 13 residues. The ends lost 5 bases at V and 3 bases at J; junction bases unmatched: 4. The full variable domain, in which reference TRBV11-2 and TRBJ2-7 provide the parts outside the CDR3, is EAGVAQSPRYKIIEKRQSVAFWCNPISGHATLYWYQQILGQGPKLLIQFQNNGVVDDSQLPKDRFSAERLKGVDSTLKIQPAKLEDSAVYLCASSLRDSYEQYFGPGTRLTVT.

The chain is built from TRBV3-1 (or the pseudogene TRBV3-2) and TRBJ2-5; 9 nucleotides agree with TRBD2. Germline assignment: CDR1 LGHDT and CDR2 YNNKEL (reference sequence). V lost 2 bases to trimming and J lost 5 bases; unmatched junction nucleotides: 3. This CDR3 is built from 14 residues. CDR3 nucleotides: TGTGCCAGCAGCCAACTAGCGGGGAGGGAGACCCAGTACTTC. Translation: CASSQLAGRETQYF.

The chain joins TRBV27 to TRBJ2-6; tentatively, D is TRBD2 (6 bases). This CDR3 is 18 amino acids long. Trimming left V 5 bases short and J 0 bases short, with 17 bases between. CDR1 MNHEY and CDR2 SMNVEV come from the germline V gene (reference sequence). The CDR3 is CASSTGRDLYSGANVLTF. The CDR3 coding sequence is TGTGCCAGCAGTACCGGGCGGGACTTGTACTCTGGGGCCAACGTCCTGACTTTC.

V gene TRBV27 combines with J gene TRBJ2-4; 9 nucleotides match TRBD2. Germline V gene sequence: CDR1 MNHEY, CDR2 SMNVEV (reference sequence). The CDR3 contains 17 residues. The J segment lost 1 base and the V segment lost 6 bases, leaving 10 bases of the junction unmatched. CDR3 in DNA: TGTGCCAGCAGCCCAGGGGGAGCGGGAGGTGCCAAAAACATTCAGTACTTC. As protein: CASSPGGAGGAKNIQYF.

The V call is TRBV7-9, the J call TRBJ2-1; 11 bases match TRBD2. The V gene end was trimmed by 5 bases and the J gene end by 8 bases; junction bases not matched to a gene: 11. The germline V gene encodes CDR1 SEHNR and CDR2 FQNEAQ (reference sequence). The CDR3 is made up of 16 amino acids. This CDR3 is CASSPRLAGSYHEQFF. The DNA of the CDR3 is TGTGCCAGCAGCCCAAGACTAGCGGGGTCCTATCATGAGCAGTTCTTC.

The genes are TRBV27 and TRBJ1-5; 8 positions match TRBD1. With V trimmed by 3 bases and J by 6 bases, 1 base remained unmatched. Germline CDR1 MNHEY, CDR2 SMNVEV (reference sequence). The CDR3 length is 13 residues. For the CDR3, the DNA is TGTGCCAGCAGTTTCGACAGGGGTCAGCCCCAGCATTTT. This codes for CASSFDRGQPQHF.

DNA of the CDR3: TGTGCCAGCGCCAGGGGGCAATCCCCGGATGGCTACACCTTC. Its protein product is CASARGQSPDGYTF. This chain links TRBV2 with TRBJ1-2, with 8 bases matching TRBD1. The germline gives CDR1 SNHLY, CDR2 FYNNEI. V shed 8 bases, J shed 6 bases, and the junction held 11 bases outside the gene matches. The CDR3 contains 14 residues.

V is TRBV19 and J is TRBJ1-4; D might be TRBD1 (6 bases). Germline V CDR1 and CDR2: LNHDA, SQIVND (reference sequence). The CDR3 covers 14 residues. Trimming left V 6 bases short and J 6 bases short, with 14 bases between. CDR3 sequence: CASRDTGRDEKLFF. The CDR3 bases are TGTGCCAGTAGGGACACAGGGAGGGATGAAAAACTGTTTTTT. The variable domain in full, with the rest retrieved from reference TRBV19 and TRBJ1-4, is DGGITQSPKYLFRKEGQNVTLSCEQNLNHDAMYWYRQDPGQGLRLIYYSQIVNDFQKGDIAEGYSVSREKKESFPLTVTSAQKNPTAFYLCASRDTGRDEKLFFGSGTQLSVL.

This sequence joins TRBV5-5 and TRBJ2-1, with 7 bases matching TRBD2. Germline values: CDR1 SGHKS, CDR2 YYEKEE (reference sequence). J was trimmed by 6 bases and V by 3 bases; bases with no gene match: 9. The CDR3 loop spans 15 amino acids. The chain's CDR3 is CASSSLGAGSNEQFF. The DNA of the CDR3 is TGTGCCAGCAGCTCCCTCGGAGCGGGGAGCAATGAGCAGTTCTTC.

This rearrangement joins TRBV19 to TRBJ1-1, with D tentatively TRBD1 (5 bases). V lost 3 bases and J lost 1, with 9 bases in between. Germline CDR1 reads LNHDA; CDR2 reads SQIVND (reference sequence). The CDR3 has 14 residues. The CDR3 here is CASSIGGSNTEAFF. The CDR3 DNA reads TGTGCCAGTAGTATCGGGGGATCGAACACTGAAGCTTTCTTT.

This sequence joins TRBV11-3 and TRBJ2-3, with D possibly being TRBD2 (5 bases). V lost 5 bases and J lost 1, with 13 bases in between. This CDR3 has 15 amino acids. Germline CDR1 SGHNT, CDR2 YENEEA. This CDR3 reads CASSLSGDGTDTQYF. CDR3 sequence (DNA): TGTGCCAGCAGCCTAAGCGGCGACGGCACAGATACGCAGTATTTT.

The genes are TRBV7-2 and TRBJ1-2; 7 nucleotides agree with TRBD1. J lost 7 bases, V lost 2 bases, and 7 bases had no gene match. The CDR3 is made up of 14 amino acids. The V gene's germline CDR1 is SGHTA and CDR2 FQGNSA. CDR3 loop: CASSLNQGDSGYTF. The CDR3 coding sequence is TGTGCCAGCAGCTTAAATCAGGGGGATAGTGGCTACACCTTC.

V and J are TRBV9 and TRBJ1-2, with D possibly being TRBD1 (5 bases). There are 14 residues in the CDR3. Trimming left V 1 base short and J 8 bases short, with 15 bases between. CDR1 and CDR2 (germline): SGDLS, YYNGEE. CDR3: CASSVLAGVGGYTF. The CDR3 region has the DNA TGTGCCAGCAGCGTACTGGCGGGGGTGGGCGGCTACACCTTC.

There are a few counts of this clone. The chain joins TRBV6-2 or TRBV6-3 to TRBJ2-3, with D possibly being TRBD2 (5 bases). CDR1 is MNHEY, CDR2 SVGEGT, per germline. CDR3 length: 17 residues. V was trimmed by 5 bases and J by 2 bases, leaving 20 bases between them. The CDR3 protein is CASSPGSLSLTTDTQYF. CDR3 bases: TGTGCCAGCAGTCCGGGGTCCCTCTCCTTAACCACAGATACGCAGTATTTT.